This T cell receptor (beta chain) was captured in a study of immune evolution from preneoplasia to lung adenocarcinoma. The study's findings and limits: Top clone frequencies peaked in normal lung, apparently declining through invasive adenocarcinoma. Normal lung had highest clonality; later lesions appeared denser, more diverse.

Two lung cancer pathologists independently confirmed each histologic diagnosis. Trimming removed 6 bases from V and 8 bases from J, with 11 bases in between. The CDR3 has 12 residues. Germline V gives CDR1 MNHEY, CDR2 SMNVEV (reference sequence). On this clone: What it binds is unknown.

Sequencing used immunoSEQ multiplex PCR; TCRdb keeps in-frame clones, though not all of them. The data show around 3,500 clones, 70% to 80% seen once. The sample taken for sequencing was FFPE adjacent normal lung tissue. The receptor comes from a person aged 70 to 79 with lung adenocarcinoma. This chain connects TRBV27 to TRBJ1-5; D uncertain. The CDR3: CASRRGWEPQHF. The CDR3 DNA reads TGTGCCAGCAGGCGGGGTTGGGAGCCCCAGCATTTT.